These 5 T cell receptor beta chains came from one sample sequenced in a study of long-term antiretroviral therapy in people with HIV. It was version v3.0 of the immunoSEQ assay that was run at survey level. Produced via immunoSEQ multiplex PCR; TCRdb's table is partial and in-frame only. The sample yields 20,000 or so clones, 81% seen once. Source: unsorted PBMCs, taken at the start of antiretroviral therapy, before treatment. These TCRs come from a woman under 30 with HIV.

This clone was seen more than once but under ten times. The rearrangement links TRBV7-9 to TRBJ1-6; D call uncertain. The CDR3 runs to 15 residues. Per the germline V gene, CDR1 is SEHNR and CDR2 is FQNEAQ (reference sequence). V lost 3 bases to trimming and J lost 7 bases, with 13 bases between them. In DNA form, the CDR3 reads TGTGCCAGCAGCTTTTCAGGAGCCAGAAATTCACCCCTCCACTTT. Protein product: CASSFSGARNSPLHF.

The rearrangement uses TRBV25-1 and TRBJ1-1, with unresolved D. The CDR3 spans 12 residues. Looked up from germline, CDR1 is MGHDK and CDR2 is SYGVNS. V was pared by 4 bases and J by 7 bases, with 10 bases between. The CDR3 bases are TGTGCCAGCAGTGTCGGGCCAGGTGAAGCTTTCTTT. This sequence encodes CASSVGPGEAFF.

CDR3 nucleotide sequence: TGTGCCAGCAGTTTTTTCGGACTAGCGGGAGGGAATGGGGAGCAGTTCTTC. Its translation: CASSFFGLAGGNGEQFF. The chain joins TRBV5-4 to TRBJ2-1; 15 bases line up with TRBD2. Germline V gives CDR1 SGHNT, CDR2 YYREEE (reference sequence). This CDR3 contains 17 residues. The V segment lost 5 bases and the J segment 10 bases; nucleotides outside the gene matches: 13.

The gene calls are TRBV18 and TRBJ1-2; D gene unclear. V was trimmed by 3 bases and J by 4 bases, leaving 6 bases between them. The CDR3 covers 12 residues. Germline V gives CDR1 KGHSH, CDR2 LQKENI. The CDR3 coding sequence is TGTGCCAGCTCACCCTCGGTCTATGGCTACACCTTC. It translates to CASSPSVYGYTF.

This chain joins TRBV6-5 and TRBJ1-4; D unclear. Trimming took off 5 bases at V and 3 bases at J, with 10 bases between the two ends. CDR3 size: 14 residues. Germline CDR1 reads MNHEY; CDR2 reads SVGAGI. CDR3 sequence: CASSPTEPNEKLFF. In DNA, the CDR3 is TGTGCCAGCAGTCCCACGGAACCTAATGAAAAACTGTTTTTT.